The T cell receptor (beta chain) under discussion was sequenced for a study of T cell responses to AZD1222 COVID-19 vaccine. Study-level findings and limits: Spike-specific TCR repertoires showed rising breadth and depth after two AZD1222 doses.

Some clones are missing from TCRdb's copy, which holds only in-frame ones; the method was immunoSEQ multiplex PCR. Of under 100,000 clones in the sample, 80% to 90% were seen once. A word on this clone: Its antigen is still unknown.

The CDR3 runs 14 residues. The V end was cut by 4 bases, the J end by 0 bases, with 10 bases between. Germline-derived CDR1 and CDR2 are MDHEN and SYDVKM. The sample consisted of peripheral blood, taken on day 0 of AZD1222 vaccination. This sequence joins TRBV28 and TRBJ2-7; perhaps TRBD2 as D (5 bases). This receptor was obtained from an adult in good health. The CDR3 sequence: CASSSGRDSYEQYF. Here the CDR3 DNA reads TGTGCCAGCAGTTCCGGCCGGGACTCCTACGAGCAGTACTTC.